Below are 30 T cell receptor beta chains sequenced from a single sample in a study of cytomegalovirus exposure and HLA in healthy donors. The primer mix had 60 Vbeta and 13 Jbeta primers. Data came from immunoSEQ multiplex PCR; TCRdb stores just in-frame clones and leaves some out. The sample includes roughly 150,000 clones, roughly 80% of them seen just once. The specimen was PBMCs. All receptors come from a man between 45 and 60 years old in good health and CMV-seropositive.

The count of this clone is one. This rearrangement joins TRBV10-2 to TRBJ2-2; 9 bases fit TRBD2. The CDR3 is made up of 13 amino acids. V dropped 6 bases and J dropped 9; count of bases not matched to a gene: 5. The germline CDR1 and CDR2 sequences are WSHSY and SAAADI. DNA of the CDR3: TGCGCCAGCAGCCCAGGACTAGCGAGGGAGCTGTTTTTT. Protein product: CASSPGLARELFF.

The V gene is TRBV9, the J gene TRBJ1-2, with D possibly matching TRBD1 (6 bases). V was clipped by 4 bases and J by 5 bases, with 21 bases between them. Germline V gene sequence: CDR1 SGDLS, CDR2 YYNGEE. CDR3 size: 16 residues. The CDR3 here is CASSTPPQGLPYGYTF. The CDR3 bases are TGTGCCAGCAGCACCCCCCCCCAGGGGCTCCCTTATGGCTACACCTTC.

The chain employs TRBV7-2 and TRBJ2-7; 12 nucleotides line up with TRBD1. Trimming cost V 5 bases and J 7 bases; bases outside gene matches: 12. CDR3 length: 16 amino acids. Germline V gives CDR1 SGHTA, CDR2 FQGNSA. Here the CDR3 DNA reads TGTGCCAGCAGCCCAACACCGGGACAGGGGGCGCGAGAGCAGTACTTC. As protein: CASSPTPGQGAREQYF.

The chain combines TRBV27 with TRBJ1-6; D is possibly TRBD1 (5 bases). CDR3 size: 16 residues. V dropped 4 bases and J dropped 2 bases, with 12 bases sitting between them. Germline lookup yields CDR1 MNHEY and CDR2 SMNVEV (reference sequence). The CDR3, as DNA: TGTGCCAGCAGTTGGGAGGGGAGAACCTATAATTCACCCCTCCACTTT. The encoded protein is CASSWEGRTYNSPLHF.

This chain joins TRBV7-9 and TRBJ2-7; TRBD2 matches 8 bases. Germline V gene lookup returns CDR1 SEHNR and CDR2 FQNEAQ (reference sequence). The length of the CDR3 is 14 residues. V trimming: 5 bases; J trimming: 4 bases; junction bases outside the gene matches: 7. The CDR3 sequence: CASSPAGEVYEQYF. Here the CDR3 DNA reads TGTGCCAGCAGCCCAGCGGGGGAAGTTTACGAGCAGTACTTC.

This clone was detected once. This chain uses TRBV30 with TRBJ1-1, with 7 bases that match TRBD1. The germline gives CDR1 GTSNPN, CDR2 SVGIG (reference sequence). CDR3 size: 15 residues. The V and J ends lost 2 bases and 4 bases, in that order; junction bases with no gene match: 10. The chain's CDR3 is CAWSPLQGVITEAFF. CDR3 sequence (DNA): TGTGCCTGGAGTCCCCTCCAGGGGGTGATCACTGAAGCTTTCTTT.

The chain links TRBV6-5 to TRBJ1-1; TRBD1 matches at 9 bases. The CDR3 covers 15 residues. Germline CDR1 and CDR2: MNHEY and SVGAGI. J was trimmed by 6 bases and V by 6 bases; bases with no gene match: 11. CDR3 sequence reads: CASSPPGQGIAEAFF. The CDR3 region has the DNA TGTGCCAGCAGCCCTCCGGGACAGGGAATCGCTGAAGCTTTCTTT.

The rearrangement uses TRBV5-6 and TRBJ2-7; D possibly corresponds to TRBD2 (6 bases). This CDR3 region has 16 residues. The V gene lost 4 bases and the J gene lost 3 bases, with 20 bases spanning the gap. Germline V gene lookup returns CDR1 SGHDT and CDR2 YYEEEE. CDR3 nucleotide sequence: TGTGCCAGCAGCGCCGTGTGGGACTCGCAGAACTACGAGCAGTACTTC. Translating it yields CASSAVWDSQNYEQYF.

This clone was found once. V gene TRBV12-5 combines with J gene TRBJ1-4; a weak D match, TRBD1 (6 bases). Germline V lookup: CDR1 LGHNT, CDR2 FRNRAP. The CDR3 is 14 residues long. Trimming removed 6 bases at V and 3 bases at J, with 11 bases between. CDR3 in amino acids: CASGAGDPNEKLFF. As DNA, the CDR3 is TGTGCTAGTGGAGCAGGGGACCCTAATGAAAAACTGTTTTTT.

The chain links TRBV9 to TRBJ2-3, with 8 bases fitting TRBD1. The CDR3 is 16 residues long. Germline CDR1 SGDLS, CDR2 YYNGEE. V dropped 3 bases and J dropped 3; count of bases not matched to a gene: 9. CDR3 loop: CASSARQGIGTDTQYF. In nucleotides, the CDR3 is TGTGCCAGCAGCGCCCGACAGGGGATTGGAACAGATACGCAGTATTTT.

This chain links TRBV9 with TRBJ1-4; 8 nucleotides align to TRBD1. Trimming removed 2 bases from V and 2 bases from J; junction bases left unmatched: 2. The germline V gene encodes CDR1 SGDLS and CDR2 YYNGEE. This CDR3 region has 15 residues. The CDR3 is CASSVRQGTNEKLFF. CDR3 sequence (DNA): TGTGCCAGCAGCGTGAGACAGGGGACTAATGAAAAACTGTTTTTT.

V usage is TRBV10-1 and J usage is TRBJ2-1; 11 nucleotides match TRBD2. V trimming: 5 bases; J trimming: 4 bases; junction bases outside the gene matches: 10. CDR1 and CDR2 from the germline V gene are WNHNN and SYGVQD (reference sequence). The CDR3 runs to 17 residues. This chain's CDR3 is CASSPLAGGVSYNEQFF. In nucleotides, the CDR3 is TGCGCCAGCAGTCCTCTAGCGGGGGGAGTCTCGTACAATGAGCAGTTCTTC.

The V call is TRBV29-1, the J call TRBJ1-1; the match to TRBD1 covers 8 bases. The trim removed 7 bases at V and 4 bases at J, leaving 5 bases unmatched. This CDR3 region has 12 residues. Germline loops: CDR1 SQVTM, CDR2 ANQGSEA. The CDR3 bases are TGCAGCGCCCAACAGGGGGTCACTGAAGCTTTCTTT. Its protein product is CSAQQGVTEAFF.

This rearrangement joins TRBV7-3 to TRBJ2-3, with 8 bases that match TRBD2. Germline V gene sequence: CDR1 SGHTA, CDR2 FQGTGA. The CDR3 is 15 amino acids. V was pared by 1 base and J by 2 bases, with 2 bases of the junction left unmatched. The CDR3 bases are TGTGCCAGCAGCTTAAATAGCGGGGCCACAGATACGCAGTATTTT. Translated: CASSLNSGATDTQYF. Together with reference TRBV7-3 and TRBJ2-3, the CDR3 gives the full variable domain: GAGVSQTPSNKVTEKGKYVELRCDPISGHTALYWYRQSLGQGPEFLIYFQGTGAADDSGLPNDRFFAVRPEGSVSTLKIQRTERGDSAVYLCASSLNSGATDTQYFGPGTRLTVL.

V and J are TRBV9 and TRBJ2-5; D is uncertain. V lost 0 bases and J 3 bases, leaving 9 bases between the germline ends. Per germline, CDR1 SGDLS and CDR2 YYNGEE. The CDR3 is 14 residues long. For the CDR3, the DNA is TGTGCCAGCAGCGTAGATAACGGAGAAGAGACCCAGTACTTC. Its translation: CASSVDNGEETQYF. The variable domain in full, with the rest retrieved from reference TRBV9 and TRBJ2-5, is DSGVTQTPKHLITATGQRVTLRCSPRSGDLSVYWYQQSLDQGLQFLIQYYNGEERAKGNILERFSAQQFPDLHSELNLSSLELGDSALYFCASSVDNGEETQYFGPGTRLLVL.

The DNA of the CDR3 is TGTGCCAGCAGTGACCCAGGGGCCCGCACAGATACGCAGTATTTT. It yields the protein CASSDPGARTDTQYF. The chain is built from TRBV2 and TRBJ2-3; D is possibly TRBD1 (6 bases). Trimming removed 3 bases from V and 1 base from J, with 11 bases in between. The CDR3 is made up of 15 amino acids. From germline, CDR1 is SNHLY and CDR2 FYNNEI.

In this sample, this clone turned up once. This CDR3 is CASRGGPSSGANVLTF. The CDR3 coding sequence is TGTGCCAGCCGAGGGGGACCGAGCTCTGGGGCCAACGTCCTGACTTTC. V usage is TRBV9 and J usage is TRBJ2-6, with TRBD1 as a possible D gene (6 bases). This CDR3 has 16 amino acids. Trimming removed 7 bases at V and 0 bases at J, with 14 bases between. The germline V gene has CDR1 SGDLS and CDR2 YYNGEE. Full variable domain (outside the CDR3, taken from reference TRBV9 and TRBJ2-6): DSGVTQTPKHLITATGQRVTLRCSPRSGDLSVYWYQQSLDQGLQFLIQYYNGEERAKGNILERFSAQQFPDLHSELNLSSLELGDSALYFCASRGGPSSGANVLTFGAGSRLTVL.

CDR3 in DNA: TGTGCCAGCAGCTCCGGACCGACAGGGCTCACTGGCTACACCTTC. This encodes CASSSGPTGLTGYTF. V is TRBV7-2 and J is TRBJ1-2; 7 nucleotides match TRBD1. Trimming removed 4 bases from V and 7 bases from J; junction bases left unmatched: 12. This CDR3 region has 15 residues. Germline CDR1 SGHTA, CDR2 FQGNSA.

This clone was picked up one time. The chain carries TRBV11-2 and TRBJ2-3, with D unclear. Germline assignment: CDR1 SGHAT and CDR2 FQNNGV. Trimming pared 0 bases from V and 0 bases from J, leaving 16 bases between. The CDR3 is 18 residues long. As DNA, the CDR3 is TGTGCCAGCAGCTTAGAAATCACCCCCGAGCGTAGCACAGATACGCAGTATTTT. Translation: CASSLEITPERSTDTQYF.

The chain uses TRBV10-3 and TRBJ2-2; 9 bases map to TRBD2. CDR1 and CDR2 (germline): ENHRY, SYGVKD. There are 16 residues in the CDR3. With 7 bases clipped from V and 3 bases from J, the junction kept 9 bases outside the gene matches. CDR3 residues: CAITAMGLAYTGELFF. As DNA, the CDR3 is TGTGCCATCACCGCTATGGGACTAGCCTACACCGGGGAGCTGTTTTTT.

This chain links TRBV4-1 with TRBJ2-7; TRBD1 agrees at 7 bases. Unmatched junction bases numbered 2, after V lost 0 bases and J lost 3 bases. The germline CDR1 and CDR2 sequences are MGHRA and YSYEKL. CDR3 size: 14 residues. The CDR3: CASSQEDRVYEQYF. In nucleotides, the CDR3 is TGCGCCAGCAGCCAAGAAGACAGGGTCTACGAGCAGTACTTC.

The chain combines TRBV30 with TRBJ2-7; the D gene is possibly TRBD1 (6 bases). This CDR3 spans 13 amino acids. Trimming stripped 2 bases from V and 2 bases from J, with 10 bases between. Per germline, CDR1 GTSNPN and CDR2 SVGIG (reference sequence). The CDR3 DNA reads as TGTGCCTGGAGTAACAGGGTCACCTACGAGCAGTACTTC. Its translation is CAWSNRVTYEQYF.

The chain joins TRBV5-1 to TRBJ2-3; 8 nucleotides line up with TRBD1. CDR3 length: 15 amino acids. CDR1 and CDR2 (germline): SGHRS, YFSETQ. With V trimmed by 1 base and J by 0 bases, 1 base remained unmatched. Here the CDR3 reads CASSLRQGSTDTQYF. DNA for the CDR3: TGCGCCAGCAGCTTGCGACAGGGGAGCACAGATACGCAGTATTTT.

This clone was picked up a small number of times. The CDR3 sequence is CASSLRDSAETQYF. The CDR3 DNA reads TGTGCCAGCTCCCTCCGGGACAGTGCAGAGACCCAGTACTTC. V and J are TRBV18 and TRBJ2-5, with 7 bases fitting TRBD1. The CDR3 covers 14 residues. Germline V gives CDR1 KGHSH, CDR2 LQKENI. V lost 6 bases to trimming and J lost 4 bases; unmatched junction nucleotides: 8.

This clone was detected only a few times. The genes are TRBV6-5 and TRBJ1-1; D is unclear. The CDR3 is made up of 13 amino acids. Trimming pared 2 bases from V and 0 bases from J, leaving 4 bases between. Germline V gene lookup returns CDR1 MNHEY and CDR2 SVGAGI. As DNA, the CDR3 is TGTGCCAGCAGTTACGAGTTGAACACTGAAGCTTTCTTT. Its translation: CASSYELNTEAFF.

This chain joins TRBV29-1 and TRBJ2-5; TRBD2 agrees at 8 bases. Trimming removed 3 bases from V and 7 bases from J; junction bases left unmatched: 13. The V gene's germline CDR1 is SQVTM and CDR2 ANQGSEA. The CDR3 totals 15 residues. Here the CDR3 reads CSVEKASGLHGTQYF. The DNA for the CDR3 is TGCAGCGTTGAGAAGGCTAGCGGGCTTCACGGGACCCAGTACTTC.

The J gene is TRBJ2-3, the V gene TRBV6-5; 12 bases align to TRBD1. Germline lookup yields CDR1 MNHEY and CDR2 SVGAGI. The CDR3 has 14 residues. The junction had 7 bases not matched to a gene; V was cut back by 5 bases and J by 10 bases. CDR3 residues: CASSTGQGAPAQYF. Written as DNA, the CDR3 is TGTGCCAGCAGTACGGGACAGGGGGCCCCGGCGCAGTATTTT.

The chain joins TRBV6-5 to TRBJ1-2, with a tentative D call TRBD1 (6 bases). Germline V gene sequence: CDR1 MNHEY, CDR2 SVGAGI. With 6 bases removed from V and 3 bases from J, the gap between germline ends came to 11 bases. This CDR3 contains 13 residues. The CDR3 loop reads CASRQDSYYGYTF. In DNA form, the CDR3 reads TGTGCCAGCAGGCAGGACAGCTACTATGGCTACACCTTC.

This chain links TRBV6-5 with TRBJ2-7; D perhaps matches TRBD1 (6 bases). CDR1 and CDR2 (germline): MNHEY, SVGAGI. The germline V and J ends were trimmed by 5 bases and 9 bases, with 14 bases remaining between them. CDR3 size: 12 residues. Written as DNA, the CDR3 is TGTGCCAGCAGTCAGGGGACCTGGGGGCAGTACTTC. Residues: CASSQGTWGQYF.

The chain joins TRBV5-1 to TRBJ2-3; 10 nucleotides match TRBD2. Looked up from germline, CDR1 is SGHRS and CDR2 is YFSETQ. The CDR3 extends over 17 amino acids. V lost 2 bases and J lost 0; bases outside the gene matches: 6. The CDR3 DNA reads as TGCGCCAGCAGCTTAACAGGACTAGCGGCTAGCACAGATACGCAGTATTTT. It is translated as CASSLTGLAASTDTQYF.